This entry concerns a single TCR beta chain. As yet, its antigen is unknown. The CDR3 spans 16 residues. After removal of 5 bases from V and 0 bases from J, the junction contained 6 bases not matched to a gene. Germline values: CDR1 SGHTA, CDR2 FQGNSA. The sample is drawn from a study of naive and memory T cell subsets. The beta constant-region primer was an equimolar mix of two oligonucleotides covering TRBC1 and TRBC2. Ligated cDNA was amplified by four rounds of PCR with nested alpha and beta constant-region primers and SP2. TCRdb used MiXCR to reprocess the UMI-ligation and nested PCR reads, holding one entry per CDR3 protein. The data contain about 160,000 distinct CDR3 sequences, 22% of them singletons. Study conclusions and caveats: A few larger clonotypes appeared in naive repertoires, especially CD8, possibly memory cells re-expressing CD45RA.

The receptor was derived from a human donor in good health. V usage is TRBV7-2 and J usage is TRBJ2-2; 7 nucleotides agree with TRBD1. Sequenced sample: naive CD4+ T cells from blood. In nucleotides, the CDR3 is TGTGCCAGCAGCCCGAGAGGGACAGCGAACACCGGGGAGCTGTTTTTT. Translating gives CASSPRGTANTGELFF.